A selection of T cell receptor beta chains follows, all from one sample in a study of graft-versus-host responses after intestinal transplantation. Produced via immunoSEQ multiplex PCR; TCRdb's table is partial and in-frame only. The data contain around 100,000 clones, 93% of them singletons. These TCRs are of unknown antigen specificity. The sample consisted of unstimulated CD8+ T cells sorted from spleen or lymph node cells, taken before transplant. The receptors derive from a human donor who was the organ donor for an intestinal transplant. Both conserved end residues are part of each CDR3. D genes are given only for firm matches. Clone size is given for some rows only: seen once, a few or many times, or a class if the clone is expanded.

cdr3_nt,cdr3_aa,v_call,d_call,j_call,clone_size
TGTGCCAGCAGCTTACCCGGGAGTAGTGCCGGGGAGCTGTTTTTT,CASSLPGSSAGELFF,TRBV7-9,NA,TRBJ2-2,NA
TGTGCCATCAGTGAGGGACTAAACAATGAGCAGTTCTTC,CAISEGLNNEQFF,TRBV10-3,NA,TRBJ2-1,few
TGCGCCAGCAAAGGCTACGAGCAGTACTTC,CASKGYEQYF,TRBV10-1,NA,TRBJ2-7,few
TGCGCCAGCAGTACGGGAACAGGCTTAAAGCCGGGCTCCTACGAGCAGTACTTC,CASSTGTGLKPGSYEQYF,TRBV10-1,NA,TRBJ2-7,once
TGTGCCAGCAATGGGGTCAATGAGCAGTTCTTC,CASNGVNEQFF,TRBV2,NA,TRBJ2-1,NA
TGTGCCAGCAGCCCTGACAGGACAGGAGAAAAACTGTTTTTT,CASSPDRTGEKLFF,TRBV7-2,TRBD1,TRBJ1-4,NA
TGCGCCAGCAGTCGGGGACTAGCGGGAACCTACAATGAGCAGTTCTTC,CASSRGLAGTYNEQFF,TRBV5-1,TRBD2,TRBJ2-1,NA
TGTGCCAGCAGTTATCTCGGGGACCCGATTGTGGGGACTAGAGTAGAGACCCAGTACTTC,CASSYLGDPIVGTRVETQYF,TRBV27,TRBD2,TRBJ2-5,NA
TGTGCCAGCAGCGTAGCTGACAGGGGAGGCACTGAAGCTTTCTTT,CASSVADRGGTEAFF,TRBV9,TRBD1,TRBJ1-1,NA
TGCGCCAGGTCGACTAGTCCAGATACGCAGTATTTT,CARSTSPDTQYF,TRBV10-1,NA,TRBJ2-3,NA
TGTGCCAGCAGTTTATTTGGCGGGAGTGCCGGGGAGCTGTTTTTT,CASSLFGGSAGELFF,TRBV28,TRBD2,TRBJ2-2,once
TGTGCCGGCTCTTTCGGGACCACTGGGCCCCAGCATTTT,CAGSFGTTGPQHF,TRBV6-1,NA,TRBJ1-5,NA
TGTGCCAGCAGTCCAAAACACGGAGATACGCAGTATTTT,CASSPKHGDTQYF,TRBV6-5,NA,TRBJ2-3,few